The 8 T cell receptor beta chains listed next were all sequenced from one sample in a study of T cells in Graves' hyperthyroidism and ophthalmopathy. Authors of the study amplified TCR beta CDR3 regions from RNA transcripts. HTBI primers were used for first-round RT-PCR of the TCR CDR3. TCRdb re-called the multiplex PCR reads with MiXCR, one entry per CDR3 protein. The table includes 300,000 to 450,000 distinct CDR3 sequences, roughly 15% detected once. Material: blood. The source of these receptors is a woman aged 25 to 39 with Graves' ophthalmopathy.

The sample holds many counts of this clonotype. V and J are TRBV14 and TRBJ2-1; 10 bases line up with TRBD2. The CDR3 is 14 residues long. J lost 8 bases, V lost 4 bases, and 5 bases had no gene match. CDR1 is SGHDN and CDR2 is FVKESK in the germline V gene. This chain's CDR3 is CASSRAGGSHEQFF. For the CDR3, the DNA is TGTGCCAGCAGCCGAGCGGGGGGGTCACATGAGCAGTTCTTC. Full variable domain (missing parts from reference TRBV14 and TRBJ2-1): EAGVTQFPSHSVIEKGQTVTLRCDPISGHDNLYWYRRVMGKEIKFLLHFVKESKQDESGMPNNRFLAERTGGTYSTLKVQPAELEDSGVYFCASSRAGGSHEQFFGPGTRLTVL.

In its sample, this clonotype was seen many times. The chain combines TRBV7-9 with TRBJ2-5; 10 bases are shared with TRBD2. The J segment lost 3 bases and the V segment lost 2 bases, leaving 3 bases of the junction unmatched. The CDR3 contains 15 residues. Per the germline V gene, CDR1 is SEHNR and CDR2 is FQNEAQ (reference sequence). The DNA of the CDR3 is TGTGCCAGCAGCTTAAGCGGGGGGGCTGAAGAGACCCAGTACTTC. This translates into CASSLSGGAEETQYF. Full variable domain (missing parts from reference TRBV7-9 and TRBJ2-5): DTGVSQNPRHKITKRGQNVTFRCDPISEHNRLYWYRQTLGQGPEFLTYFQNEAQLEKSRLLSDRFSAERPKGSFSTLEIQRTEQGDSAMYLCASSLSGGAEETQYFGPGTRLLVL.

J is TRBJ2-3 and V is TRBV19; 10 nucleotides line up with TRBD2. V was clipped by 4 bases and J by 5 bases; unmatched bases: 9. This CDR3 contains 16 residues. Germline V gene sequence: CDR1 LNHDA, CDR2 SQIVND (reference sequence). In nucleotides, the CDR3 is TGTGCCAGTAGTACCCGAAGCGGGGGGGCCAAAGATACGCAGTATTTT. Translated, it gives CASSTRSGGAKDTQYF.

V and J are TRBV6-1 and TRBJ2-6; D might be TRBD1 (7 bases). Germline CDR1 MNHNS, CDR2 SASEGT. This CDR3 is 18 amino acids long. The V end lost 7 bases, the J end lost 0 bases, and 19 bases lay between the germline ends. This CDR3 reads CASTRPGDSYSGANVLTF. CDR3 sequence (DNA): TGTGCCAGCACCCGCCCGGGGGACAGTTACTCTGGGGCCAACGTCCTGACTTTC.

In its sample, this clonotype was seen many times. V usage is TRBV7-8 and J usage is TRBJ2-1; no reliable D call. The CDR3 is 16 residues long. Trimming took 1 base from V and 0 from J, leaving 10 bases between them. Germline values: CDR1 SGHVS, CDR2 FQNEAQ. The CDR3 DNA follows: TGTGCCAGCAGCTTAGGTACTCTCCTCTCCTACAATGAGCAGTTCTTC. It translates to CASSLGTLLSYNEQFF.

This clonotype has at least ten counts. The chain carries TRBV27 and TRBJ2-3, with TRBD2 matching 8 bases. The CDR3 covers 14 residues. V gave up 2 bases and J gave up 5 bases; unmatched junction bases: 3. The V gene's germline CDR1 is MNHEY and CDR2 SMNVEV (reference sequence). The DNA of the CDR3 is TGTGCCAGCAGTTTAGGGACTAGGCGAGATACGCAGTATTTT. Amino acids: CASSLGTRRDTQYF.

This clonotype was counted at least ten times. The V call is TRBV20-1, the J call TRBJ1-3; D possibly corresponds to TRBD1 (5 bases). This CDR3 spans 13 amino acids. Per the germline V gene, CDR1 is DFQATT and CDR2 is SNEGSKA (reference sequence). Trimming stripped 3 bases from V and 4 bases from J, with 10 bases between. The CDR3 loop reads CSASAGRGNTIYF. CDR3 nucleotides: TGCAGTGCTAGCGCAGGGCGAGGAAACACCATATATTTT.

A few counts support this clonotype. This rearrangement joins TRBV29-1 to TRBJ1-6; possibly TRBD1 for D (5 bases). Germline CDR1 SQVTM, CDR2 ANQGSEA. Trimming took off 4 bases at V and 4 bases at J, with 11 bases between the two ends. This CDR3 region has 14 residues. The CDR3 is CSVALGGYNSPLHF. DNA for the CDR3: TGCAGCGTTGCCTTGGGGGGTTATAATTCACCCCTCCACTTT. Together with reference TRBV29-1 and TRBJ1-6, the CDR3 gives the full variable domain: SAVISQKPSRDICQRGTSLTIQCQVDSQVTMMFWYRQQPGQSLTLIATANQGSEATYESGFVIDKFPISRPNLTFSTLTVSNMSPEDSSIYLCSVALGGYNSPLHFGNGTRLTVT.